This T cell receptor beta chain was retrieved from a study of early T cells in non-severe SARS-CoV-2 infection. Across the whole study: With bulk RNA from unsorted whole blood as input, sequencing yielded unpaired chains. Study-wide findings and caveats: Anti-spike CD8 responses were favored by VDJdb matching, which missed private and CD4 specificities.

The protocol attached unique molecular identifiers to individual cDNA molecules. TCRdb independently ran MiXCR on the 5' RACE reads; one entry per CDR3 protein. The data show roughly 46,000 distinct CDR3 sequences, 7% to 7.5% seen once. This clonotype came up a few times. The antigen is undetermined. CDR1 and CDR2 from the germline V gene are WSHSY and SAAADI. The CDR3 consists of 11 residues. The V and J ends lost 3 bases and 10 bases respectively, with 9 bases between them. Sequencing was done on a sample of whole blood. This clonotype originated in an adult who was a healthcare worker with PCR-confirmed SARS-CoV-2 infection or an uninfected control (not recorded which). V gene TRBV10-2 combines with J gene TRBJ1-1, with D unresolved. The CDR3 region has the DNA TGCGCCAGCAGTGACCTTCTAGGAGCTTTCTTT. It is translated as CASSDLLGAFF.